This TCR beta chain came from a study of T cells in Graves' hyperthyroidism and ophthalmopathy. Notes on the study in general: Researchers found most expanded thyroid clonotypes above 0.001 in blood as well.

Template material for amplifying TCR beta CDR3 regions consisted of RNA transcripts. Researchers ran a first-round RT-PCR on the TCR CDR3 using the HTBI primer set. TCRdb re-analysed the multiplex PCR reads in MiXCR, keeping a single row per CDR3 protein. The table lists 600,000 or so distinct CDR3 sequences, approximately 44% of them singletons. Worth noting for this clonotype: Its antigen is undetermined.

CDR1 is ENHRY and CDR2 is SYGVKD in the germline V gene. Trimming shortened V by 3 bases and J by 2 bases, and 14 bases separated the two germline ends. The CDR3 has 16 amino acids. The V gene is TRBV10-3, the J gene TRBJ1-5; perhaps TRBD1 as D (5 bases). The material sequenced was peripheral blood or thyroid tissue (not recorded which). The sequence was obtained from a young woman with Graves' hyperthyroidism. CDR3 sequence reads: CAISDRGTSGNQPQHF. Written as DNA, the CDR3 is TGTGCCATCAGTGATCGGGGGACTAGCGGCAATCAGCCCCAGCATTTT.